The T cell receptor beta chain under discussion was sequenced for a study of T cell responses to AZD1222 COVID-19 vaccine. This clone was found once. This CDR3 contains 15 residues. CDR1 and CDR2 (germline): MNHNS, SASEGT. With 2 bases clipped from V and 6 bases from J, the junction kept 6 bases outside the gene matches. Method: immunoSEQ multiplex PCR; TCRdb's copy keeps in-frame clones and lacks some. The sample gives 70,000 to 90,000 clones, over 85% of which show up once; about 2% is in the top ten. The clonotype was recovered from an adult in good health. This sample comprised peripheral blood, obtained on day 0 of AZD1222 vaccination. The chain recombines TRBV6-1 with TRBJ2-1, with 8 nucleotides matching TRBD1. The DNA of the CDR3 is TGTGCCAGCAGTGAAATAGGACAGGGAGCCAATGAGCAGTTCTTC. Amino acids: CASSEIGQGANEQFF.